This T cell receptor (beta chain) is from a study of blood T cells in healthy people across ages. Healthy individuals of Caucasian origin from Russia, aged roughly 6 to 100, served as donors. Alongside a J-beta primer mix, a sample-barcoded 5' primer served in a second PCR lasting about 6 to 12 cycles. Per-sample output comprised a minimum of 2.5 million paired-end reads containing CDR3. TCRdb used MiXCR to reprocess the 5' RACE reads, holding one entry per CDR3 protein. This table holds about 1.8 million distinct CDR3 sequences, approximately 50% found once. This clonotype has a count of ten or more. Antigen specificity is unknown. Whole-study findings and limits: Strong correlation existed between TCR beta diversity and naive T cell percentage.

Unmatched junction bases numbered 4, after V lost 3 bases and J lost 2 bases. The CDR3 contains 14 residues. CDR1 MNHEY and CDR2 SMNVEV come from the germline V gene (reference sequence). This receptor was obtained from a woman aged 40 to 50 in good health. The chain recombines TRBV27 with TRBJ2-7, with 7 bases fitting TRBD2. The sequencing sample was made of blood. In DNA, the CDR3 is TGTGCCAGCAGTTTGGGAGGGTTTACCTACGAGCAGTACTTC. Translated: CASSLGGFTYEQYF.